This is a list of T cell receptor beta chains from one sample in a study of shared clonotypes between healthy human individuals. Libraries were prepared by immunoSEQ multiplex PCR; TCRdb keeps only in-frame clonotypes and omits some of them. The table shows fewer than 3 million clones, with around 93% occurring only once. Sequenced input: naive CD4+ T cells from PBMCs. The receptors stem from a man aged 18 to 30 in good health. Some clones in this sample may be carry-over from other donors' samples. Both conserved end residues are part of each CDR3. The D gene is left open where the match is weak. Only part of the rows carry a size: once, few, many, or a class if the clone is expanded.

J gene,V gene,clone size,D gene,CDR3 DNA,CDR3 protein
TRBJ2-7,TRBV28,once,NA,TGTGCCAGCAGTTTATTCCGCCGCTCCTACGAGCAGTACTTC,CASSLFRRSYEQYF
TRBJ1-5,TRBV2,NA,NA,TGTGCCAGCCTTTCCACAACAACAGGGCCCCAGCATTTT,CASLSTTTGPQHF
TRBJ1-2,TRBV20-1,NA,NA,TGCAGTGCCCACGAAGCTTATGGCTACACCTTC,CSAHEAYGYTF
TRBJ2-3,TRBV5-6,NA,NA,TGTGCCAGCAGCTTGGCTAGCGTACACTTAGTCACAGATACGCAGTATTTT,CASSLASVHLVTDTQYF
TRBJ2-4,TRBV5-1,NA,TRBD2,TGCGCCAGCAGCAGGACTAGCGGGGAAATAGCCAAAAACATTCAGTACTTC,CASSRTSGEIAKNIQYF
TRBJ1-2,TRBV28,NA,NA,TGTGCCAGCAATAACCGGGGGCGGGGTCTATATGGCTACACCTTC,CASNNRGRGLYGYTF
TRBJ2-7,TRBV7-2,once,TRBD2,TGTGCCAGCAGCTTAGGACTAGCACGCGAGCAGTACTTC,CASSLGLAREQYF
TRBJ1-2,TRBV28,NA,TRBD1,TGTGCCAGCAGTTTAGCGTCTTACAGGGGTGCTAACTATGGCTACACCTTC,CASSLASYRGANYGYTF
TRBJ1-5,TRBV28,NA,NA,TGTGCCAGCAGTGGCCAGGGTTCCCCCCCGAAGGTGCGCAATCAGCCCCAGCATTTT,CASSGQGSPPKVRNQPQHF
TRBJ2-7,TRBV28,NA,TRBD1,TGTGCCAGCAGTTCGGGACAGGGTACGGACGAGCAGTACTTC,CASSSGQGTDEQYF
TRBJ2-3,TRBV5-1,NA,TRBD2,TGCGCCAGCAGCCCAACGGGGACTAGCGGGAGCTCTTCTAGCACAGATACGCAGTATTTT,CASSPTGTSGSSSSTDTQYF
TRBJ1-5,TRBV5-8,NA,TRBD1,TGTGCCAGCAGCCGCGGAGGGGGCGGGGAGCCCCAGCATTTT,CASSRGGGGEPQHF
TRBJ1-1,TRBV7-2,once,NA,TGTGCCAGCAGCGCAAGGCGGGCGGATAGGAACACTGAAGCTTTCTTT,CASSARRADRNTEAFF
TRBJ1-1,TRBV5-1,NA,NA,TGCGCCAGCAGCCCTGGGTCCTATAATGAAGCTTTCTTT,CASSPGSYNEAFF
TRBJ2-7,TRBV11-2,NA,NA,TGTGCCAGCACTCCCCAAAGGGGCCCCTACGAGCAGTACTTC,CASTPQRGPYEQYF
TRBJ2-2,TRBV18,NA,TRBD2,TGTGCCAGCTCAGCACAAAGCGGGAGGGCCTCCGGGGAGCTGTTTTTT,CASSAQSGRASGELFF
TRBJ2-4,TRBV4-1,NA,TRBD2,TGCGCCAGCAGCCAAGATGAGGGGACTAGCGGATTATTATACATTCAGTACTTC,CASSQDEGTSGLLYIQYF
TRBJ1-5,TRBV10-3,NA,TRBD1,TGTGCCATCAGCGGACAGGGCGGCAATCAGCCCCAGCATTTT,CAISGQGGNQPQHF
TRBJ1-5,TRBV18,NA,NA,TGTGCCAGCTCACCACGGGGAGCCAATCAGCCCCAGCATTTT,CASSPRGANQPQHF
TRBJ1-4,TRBV9,NA,NA,TGTGCCAGCAGCGTAGATGGTGGCAGGGTGGATGAAAAACTGTTTTTT,CASSVDGGRVDEKLFF
TRBJ2-7,TRBV7-2,NA,TRBD2,TGTGCCAGCAGCTTAGGAGCGGGAGGGGGCTACGAGCAGTACTTC,CASSLGAGGGYEQYF
TRBJ1-1,TRBV7-6,NA,NA,TGTGCCAGCAGCACGGGTATTATGGACACTGAAGCTTTCTTT,CASSTGIMDTEAFF
TRBJ2-2,TRBV5-1,NA,TRBD2,TGCGCCAGCAGCTTGGGACTAGCGGGAGGCCAGAACACCGGGGAGCTGTTTTTT,CASSLGLAGGQNTGELFF
TRBJ2-7,TRBV10-2,NA,NA,TGCGCCAGCAGTGAGGGGGTGGGGGGTGGATACGAGCAGTACTTC,CASSEGVGGGYEQYF
TRBJ2-1,TRBV5-6,NA,NA,TGTGCCAGCAGCTTCGGCGGCAACAGAAACAATGAGCAGTTCTTC,CASSFGGNRNNEQFF
TRBJ2-7,TRBV19,NA,TRBD2,TGTGCCAGTAGCCGACTAGCGGGAGTGGACGAGCAGTACTTC,CASSRLAGVDEQYF
TRBJ2-7,TRBV28,NA,TRBD1,TGTGCCAGCACCTACAGGGGCTACGAGCAGTACTTC,CASTYRGYEQYF
TRBJ2-1,TRBV28,NA,NA,TGTGCCAGCAGTTCCAACCAGCTAGCGCGCTACAATGAGCAGTTCTTC,CASSSNQLARYNEQFF
TRBJ1-1,TRBV14,NA,NA,TGTGCCAGCAGCAGTTACCCCCGGGGGGGCGGGCAGAACACTGAAGCTTTCTTT,CASSSYPRGGGQNTEAFF
TRBJ1-1,TRBV7-9,NA,NA,TGTGCCAGCAGCCAGGGACAAAAAGGTGAAGCTTTCTTT,CASSQGQKGEAFF
TRBJ2-6,TRBV5-1,NA,NA,TGCGCCAGCAGCTTGGGGACAGTTTCTGGGGCCAACGTCCTGACTTTC,CASSLGTVSGANVLTF
TRBJ2-3,TRBV29-1,NA,TRBD2,TGCAGCGCCATGGGGGGGACAGATACGCAGTATTTT,CSAMGGTDTQYF
TRBJ2-2,TRBV5-4,NA,TRBD1,TGTGCCAGCAGCCTATATGACAGGGACACCGGGGAGCTGTTTTTT,CASSLYDRDTGELFF
TRBJ1-2,TRBV5-1,NA,TRBD1,TGCGCCAGCAACGGACAGGGGGGCAACTATGGCTACACCTTC,CASNGQGGNYGYTF
TRBJ2-3,TRBV18,NA,TRBD2,TGTGCCAGCTCACCCCTTCGGGAGGGCCTGGATACGCAGTATTTT,CASSPLREGLDTQYF
TRBJ2-3,TRBV29-1,NA,NA,TGCAGCGCCACAAAAAGCAGTGATACGCAGTATTTT,CSATKSSDTQYF
TRBJ1-1,TRBV7-3,NA,NA,TGTGCCAGCAGCTTAACTCCGGGGCCTAACACTGAAGCTTTCTTT,CASSLTPGPNTEAFF
TRBJ2-2,TRBV6-4,NA,TRBD1,TGTGCCAGCAGTGGGGACAGGAATCGTGGGGAGCTGTTTTTT,CASSGDRNRGELFF
TRBJ2-7,TRBV6-1,once,NA,TGTGCCATAAGGACTATGACGATGCAGTACTTC,CAIRTMTMQYF
TRBJ1-2,TRBV19,NA,NA,TGTGCCAGTAGATCGCCGGGACAAAACTATGGCTACACCTTC,CASRSPGQNYGYTF
TRBJ1-5,TRBV5-5,NA,NA,TGTGCCAGCAGCTTGGAGCATTCGGGTCAGCCCCAGCATTTT,CASSLEHSGQPQHF
TRBJ2-1,TRBV11-2,NA,TRBD1,TGTGCCAGCAGCGCCTCCGGGACAGCCGCGATTCACAAGCAGTTCTTC,CASSASGTAAIHKQFF
TRBJ1-1,TRBV5-6,NA,NA,TGTGCCAGCAGCTTGGGGGGTAGCACTGAAGCTTTCTTT,CASSLGGSTEAFF
TRBJ2-2,TRBV4-2,NA,NA,TGTGCCAGCAGCCAACAGGGACGACCGAACACCGGGGAGCTGTTTTTT,CASSQQGRPNTGELFF
TRBJ2-7,TRBV5-1,NA,NA,TGCGCCAGCAGCTTGGCCTCGGGGGCGCACTACGAGCAGTACTTC,CASSLASGAHYEQYF
TRBJ2-3,TRBV14,NA,NA,TGTGCCAGCAGCCAAGTACCAGATACGCAGTATTTT,CASSQVPDTQYF
TRBJ2-7,TRBV11-1,NA,TRBD2,TGTGCCAGCAGCCCGGGACTAGCGGGCCAGTACGAGCAGTACTTC,CASSPGLAGQYEQYF
TRBJ2-5,TRBV10-3,NA,NA,TGTGCCATCAGTGAGGCAGGGGAAGAGACCCAGTACTTC,CAISEAGEETQYF
TRBJ2-7,TRBV6-5,NA,TRBD1,TGTGCCACCGGGACAGGTTCCTACGAGCAGTACTTC,CATGTGSYEQYF
TRBJ2-2,TRBV4-2,NA,NA,TGTGCCAGCAGCCAGAACAGTAACACCGGGGAGCTGTTTTTT,CASSQNSNTGELFF
TRBJ2-7,TRBV28,NA,NA,TGTGCCAGCAGCCCAACTGGCACCTCCTACGAGCAGTACTTC,CASSPTGTSYEQYF
TRBJ2-1,TRBV11-2,NA,TRBD2,TGTGCCAGCAGCCTAGAGACTAGCGGGAGATTGAATGAGCAGTTCTTC,CASSLETSGRLNEQFF
TRBJ2-7,TRBV4-1,NA,NA,TGCGCCAGCAGCCAAGATGTGCGGGAAGCGGCCTACGAGCAGTACTTC,CASSQDVREAAYEQYF